These T cell receptor beta chains were read from a single sample in a study of blood T cell repertoires in COVID-19. The assay was immunoSEQ multiplex PCR, and TCRdb's table has in-frame clones only and misses some. The data hold 70,000 to 80,000 clones, with approximately 80% observed a single time. Sequencing input: peripheral blood. The source is a man older than 75 with acute or convalescent COVID-19. CDR3s include the opening cysteine and the closing phenylalanine or tryptophan. The D gene is left open where the match is weak. Expanded clones get a size class; other rows say once, few or many, or leave the size out.

V: TRBV28
J: TRBJ1-2
D: TRBD1
size: .
DNA: TGTGCCAGCAGTCCCAATCGACAGGGCGGCTATGGCTACACCTTC
CDR3: CASSPNRQGGYGYTF

V: TRBV7-8
J: TRBJ1-6
D: TRBD1
size: .
DNA: TGTGCCAGCAGCCTCGGGACAGGGGGAAGTTCACCCCTCCACTTT
CDR3: CASSLGTGGSSPLHF

V: TRBV6-2/TRBV6-3
J: TRBJ2-3
D: TRBD2
size: .
DNA: TGTGCCAGCAGTTACGGGGCAAATAGCGGGAGTACAGATACGCAGTATTTT
CDR3: CASSYGANSGSTDTQYF

V: TRBV7-9
J: TRBJ2-5
D: .
size: few
DNA: TGTGCCAGCAGCTTGGGCACAGGCCAAGAGACCCAGTACTTC
CDR3: CASSLGTGQETQYF

V: TRBV6-1
J: TRBJ2-1
D: TRBD2
size: .
DNA: TGTGCCAGCAGTGAAGAAACCGTAGCGGGGGGGAGATACAATGAGCAGTTCTTC
CDR3: CASSEETVAGGRYNEQFF

V: TRBV5-1
J: TRBJ2-1
D: TRBD1
size: .
DNA: TGCGCCAGCAGCTTGTTCGACAGGGGGAATGAGCAGTTCTTC
CDR3: CASSLFDRGNEQFF

V: TRBV2
J: TRBJ2-2
D: TRBD2
size: .
DNA: TGTGCCGGGAGCGGGGCCGACACCGGGGAGCTGTTTTTT
CDR3: CAGSGADTGELFF

V: TRBV5-1
J: TRBJ2-3
D: TRBD2
size: .
DNA: TGCGCCAGCAGCTTGGCAGCGGGAGGGAGAGATACGCAGTATTTT
CDR3: CASSLAAGGRDTQYF

V: TRBV24-1
J: TRBJ1-5
D: .
size: .
DNA: TGTGCCACCAGTGATCCGGATCAGCCCCAGCATTTT
CDR3: CATSDPDQPQHF

V: TRBV9
J: TRBJ1-1
D: TRBD1
size: few
DNA: TGTGCCAGCAGCGACAGGGGGCGGTCGGAAGCTTTCTTT
CDR3: CASSDRGRSEAFF

V: TRBV24-1
J: TRBJ1-5
D: TRBD1
size: once
DNA: TGTGCCACCAGTGATGCTCAGACAGGGGGAGAGGTATCCCCCCAGCATTTT
CDR3: CATSDAQTGGEVSPQHF

V: TRBV9
J: TRBJ1-4
D: .
size: few
DNA: TGTGCCAGCAGCGTAGTTCCCTCCCCTAATGAAAAACTGTTTTTT
CDR3: CASSVVPSPNEKLFF

V: TRBV9
J: TRBJ1-4
D: .
size: .
DNA: TGTGCCAGCAGCGTAGGACCCTCGGGTACTAATAATGAAAAACTGTTTTTT
CDR3: CASSVGPSGTNNEKLFF

V: TRBV6-5
J: TRBJ1-1
D: .
size: .
DNA: TGTGCCAGCAGTTACAGTCATCGGACTGCGGCTGAAGCTTTCTTT
CDR3: CASSYSHRTAAEAFF

V: TRBV19
J: TRBJ1-5
D: TRBD1
size: .
DNA: TGTGCCAGTAGTATCCAACAGGGGATCAATCAGCCCCAGCATTTT
CDR3: CASSIQQGINQPQHF

V: TRBV27
J: TRBJ1-4
D: .
size: .
DNA: TGTGCCAGCAGTTTAAGCGGTGTTGGGGATGAAAAACTGTTTTTT
CDR3: CASSLSGVGDEKLFF

V: TRBV28
J: TRBJ1-3
D: .
size: .
DNA: TGTGCCAGCAGTCCCGGGTTACCTCATGGAAACACCATATATTTT
CDR3: CASSPGLPHGNTIYF

V: TRBV5-4
J: TRBJ2-2
D: TRBD2
size: .
DNA: TGTGCCAGCAGCTTGGGCGGGGGTACGAACACCGGGGAGCTGTTTTTT
CDR3: CASSLGGGTNTGELFF

V: TRBV7-8
J: TRBJ2-2
D: .
size: .
DNA: TGTGCCAGCGAGGGGGGGCTCTATTCCGGGGAGCTGTTTTTT
CDR3: CASEGGLYSGELFF

V: TRBV15
J: TRBJ1-1
D: .
size: few
DNA: TGTGCCACCAGCAGAGACGAGGGAAATGAAGCTTTCTTT
CDR3: CATSRDEGNEAFF

V: TRBV7-2
J: TRBJ2-3
D: .
size: .
DNA: TGTGCCAGCAGCTTAGTAGGCGGAGGGGGGGGAGATACGCAGTATTTT
CDR3: CASSLVGGGGGDTQYF

V: TRBV2
J: TRBJ1-6
D: .
size: .
DNA: TGTGCCAGCAGTCGTCGGCAGGACACTTCACCCCTCCACTTT
CDR3: CASSRRQDTSPLHF

V: TRBV5-1
J: TRBJ1-5
D: TRBD1
size: .
DNA: TGCGCCAGCAGCTGGGGGGGACAGGATCAGCCCCAGCATTTT
CDR3: CASSWGGQDQPQHF

V: TRBV2
J: TRBJ1-5
D: TRBD1
size: .
DNA: TGTGCCAGCAGTGAACTGGGACAGGGGAATCAGCCCCAGCATTTT
CDR3: CASSELGQGNQPQHF

V: TRBV2
J: TRBJ2-7
D: .
size: .
DNA: TGTGCCAGCAAGACATCTGCCCCCTACGAGCAGTACTTC
CDR3: CASKTSAPYEQYF

V: TRBV19
J: TRBJ2-1
D: .
size: .
DNA: TGTGCCAGTAGATTGAGCGGATCCTACAATGAGCAGTTCTTC
CDR3: CASRLSGSYNEQFF

V: TRBV10-1
J: TRBJ1-4
D: TRBD1
size: .
DNA: TGCGCCAGCAGCCCCGGGACAGGGGGGTCTAATGAAAAACTGTTTTTT
CDR3: CASSPGTGGSNEKLFF

V: TRBV5-1
J: TRBJ2-5
D: TRBD2
size: .
DNA: TGCGCCAGCAGCCTAGGACTAGGGGAAGAGACCCAGTACTTC
CDR3: CASSLGLGEETQYF

V: TRBV19
J: TRBJ2-2
D: TRBD1
size: .
DNA: TGTGCCAGTAGTAAGGGGACAGCAAGTAACACCGGGGAGCTGTTTTTT
CDR3: CASSKGTASNTGELFF

V: TRBV7-8
J: TRBJ1-6
D: TRBD1
size: .
DNA: TGTGCCAGCAGCGAACCCAGGGGGTCCAATTCACCCCTCCACTTT
CDR3: CASSEPRGSNSPLHF

V: TRBV11-3
J: TRBJ2-3
D: TRBD1
size: .
DNA: TGTGCCAGCAGTTCCGGGACAGCGCTCGCAGATACGCAGTATTTT
CDR3: CASSSGTALADTQYF

V: TRBV7-2
J: TRBJ2-1
D: TRBD2
size: few
DNA: TGTGCCAGCAGCTTACGGACTAGCGGGAGTATGCGGAATGAGCAGTTCTTC
CDR3: CASSLRTSGSMRNEQFF

V: TRBV2
J: TRBJ1-5
D: TRBD1
size: .
DNA: TGTGCCAGCAGTGGGGACAGGGGGCATCAGCCCCAGCATTTT
CDR3: CASSGDRGHQPQHF

V: TRBV7-2
J: TRBJ2-3
D: TRBD2
size: once
DNA: TGTGCCAGCAGCTTAGCGCGTAGCGGGGGGTTGGATACGCAGTATTTT
CDR3: CASSLARSGGLDTQYF

V: TRBV6-5
J: TRBJ1-5
D: .
size: .
DNA: TGTGCCAGCAGAATATCCGGTAGCAATCAGCCCCAGCATTTT
CDR3: CASRISGSNQPQHF

V: TRBV7-9
J: TRBJ1-2
D: .
size: .
DNA: TGTGCCAGCACATATCACGGGGAGAAGGGCTACACCTTC
CDR3: CASTYHGEKGYTF

V: TRBV28
J: TRBJ1-1
D: .
size: .
DNA: TGTGCCAGCAGTCGCCCTCTCGGGGGGAGGGGGAAAGCTTTCTTT
CDR3: CASSRPLGGRGKAFF

V: TRBV5-1
J: TRBJ2-1
D: TRBD2
size: once
DNA: TGCGCCAGCAGCTTGGATCCGAGCGGGAGGGAGTTCTTC
CDR3: CASSLDPSGREFF

V: TRBV10-1
J: TRBJ1-1
D: TRBD1
size: many
DNA: TGCGCCAGCAGGGAATACAGGGGAACTGAAGCTTTCTTT
CDR3: CASREYRGTEAFF

V: TRBV7-7
J: TRBJ2-1
D: .
size: .
DNA: TGTGCTAGCAGCTTAGGACAGACCTCCTACAATGAGCAGTTCTTC
CDR3: CASSLGQTSYNEQFF

V: TRBV14
J: TRBJ2-7
D: .
size: .
DNA: TGTGCCAGCAGCCAAGTGAGCGGCTCCTCCTACGAGCAGTACTTC
CDR3: CASSQVSGSSYEQYF

V: TRBV12-5
J: TRBJ2-1
D: TRBD2
size: .
DNA: TGTGCTAGTGGTTTGCTCGGGACTAGTGACTACAATGAGCAGTTCTTC
CDR3: CASGLLGTSDYNEQFF

V: TRBV6-1
J: TRBJ1-1
D: TRBD1
size: .
DNA: TGTGCCAGCAGTGAATTCTGGACAGGTTACATGAACACTGAAGCTTTCTTT
CDR3: CASSEFWTGYMNTEAFF

V: TRBV9
J: TRBJ2-1
D: .
size: once
DNA: TGTGCCAGCAGCACAGACCACGGCACCTACAATGAGCAGTTCTTC
CDR3: CASSTDHGTYNEQFF

V: TRBV18
J: TRBJ1-4
D: .
size: once
DNA: TGTGCCAGCTCAGGATGGGACACCCGGAGTGAAAAACTGTTTTTT
CDR3: CASSGWDTRSEKLFF

V: TRBV11-2
J: TRBJ2-6
D: TRBD2
size: .
DNA: TGTGCCAGTAAACTAGCGGGAATTGGGGCCAACGTCCTGACTTTC
CDR3: CASKLAGIGANVLTF

V: TRBV4-3
J: TRBJ1-5
D: .
size: once
DNA: TGCGCCAGCAGCCGAGATACCGGCCAGGGTGGCAATCAGCCCCAGCATTTT
CDR3: CASSRDTGQGGNQPQHF

V: TRBV2
J: TRBJ2-5
D: TRBD2
size: .
DNA: TGTGCCAGCAGGGTAGCGGGGGGGCTTCAAGAGACCCAGTACTTC
CDR3: CASRVAGGLQETQYF

V: TRBV24-1
J: TRBJ2-1
D: TRBD2
size: few
DNA: TGTGCCACCAGTGAGTTAGCGGGAGCGAACTACAATGAGCAGTTCTTC
CDR3: CATSELAGANYNEQFF

V: TRBV18
J: TRBJ2-1
D: .
size: .
DNA: TGTGCCAGCTCACCAGGGGCAGGTTCCGGGAATGAGCAGTTCTTC
CDR3: CASSPGAGSGNEQFF

V: TRBV2
J: TRBJ2-3
D: .
size: few
DNA: TGTGCCAGCGCGGCCATAGATACGCAGTATTTT
CDR3: CASAAIDTQYF

V: TRBV15
J: TRBJ2-1
D: .
size: .
DNA: TGTGCCACCAGCAGAGAGGAGCTTCGGGAGCAGTTCTTC
CDR3: CATSREELREQFF

V: TRBV7-2
J: TRBJ2-2
D: .
size: .
DNA: TGTGCCAGCAGCTTATCGGCCGGGGAGCTGTTTTTT
CDR3: CASSLSAGELFF

V: TRBV5-1
J: TRBJ2-6
D: TRBD1
size: .
DNA: TGCGCCAGCAGCCCCGGGACAGGGTCTGGGGCCAACGTCCTGACTTTC
CDR3: CASSPGTGSGANVLTF

V: TRBV5-1
J: TRBJ1-2
D: .
size: .
DNA: TGCGCCAGCAGCCCATCTGGGGGGGTCGGCTACACCTTC
CDR3: CASSPSGGVGYTF